The 29 T cell receptor beta chains below were found in one sample sequenced in a study of CD8 T cells in Susac syndrome (dated by TCRdb to about 2019). Libraries were constructed by the immunoSEQ multiplex PCR assay. RNA was extracted using the RNeasy kit, and about 0.45 to 1 microgram was reverse transcribed with random hexamers. The public reads were reanalyzed by TCRdb: fastp trimming at Q25, MiXCR alignment, in-frame beta chains only. Entries that share a CDR3 protein sequence are merged under the most common genes and DNA. Across this sample there are 200,000 or so distinct CDR3 sequences, with 90% to 95% seen only once. The leading ten clones occupy approximately 0.097% of the sample. The sample comprised CD4+ T cells from PBMCs. Receptors originate from a human donor with multiple sclerosis.

The genes are TRBV2 and TRBJ2-1, with 10 nucleotides matching TRBD2. The CDR3 has 15 residues. V gave up 10 bases and J gave up 5 bases; unmatched junction bases: 11. CDR1 and CDR2 (germline): SNHLY, FYNNEI. The CDR3 DNA is TGTGCCACACGTCCCCTAGCGGGAGATCACAATGAGCAGTTCTTC. This gives the protein CATRPLAGDHNEQFF.

This chain joins TRBV15 and TRBJ2-7; 8 bases match TRBD1. The CDR3 is 12 residues long. J lost 7 bases, V lost 6 bases, and 5 bases had no gene match. Germline V gene data show CDR1 as LNHNV and CDR2 as YYDKDF (reference sequence). The CDR3 here is CATSPRQGEQYF. For the CDR3, the DNA is TGTGCCACCAGTCCGAGACAGGGGGAGCAGTACTTC.

The V and J genes are TRBV7-9 and TRBJ1-1; 7 nucleotides line up with TRBD1. In germline, CDR1 is SEHNR, CDR2 FQNEAQ (reference sequence). The trim removed 5 bases at V and 2 bases at J, leaving 5 bases unmatched. The CDR3 is 14 residues long. The CDR3 bases are TGTGCCAGCAGCACGAGACAGGGCAACACTGAAGCTTTCTTT. It codes for CASSTRQGNTEAFF.

The chain links TRBV27 to TRBJ2-1; possibly TRBD2 for D (6 bases). Germline CDR1 and CDR2: MNHEY and SMNVEV (reference sequence). The CDR3 is made up of 14 amino acids. Trimming stripped 5 bases from V and 6 bases from J, with 14 bases between. CDR3 in DNA: TGTGCCAGCAGTCCACAACTAGCTCCCAATGAGCAGTTCTTC. Residues: CASSPQLAPNEQFF.

The chain links TRBV28 to TRBJ1-1; 9 positions agree with TRBD1. After removal of 3 bases from V and 3 bases from J, the junction contained 5 bases not matched to a gene. The germline gives CDR1 MDHEN, CDR2 SYDVKM. The CDR3 is made up of 15 amino acids. The CDR3 region has the DNA TGTGCCAGCAGTTTGGGGCGGACAGGGGACACTGAAGCTTTCTTT. Translation gives CASSLGRTGDTEAFF.

CDR3 amino acids: CASSLTTGRETQYF. CDR3 nucleotides: TGTGCCAGCAGCTTAACTACTGGGCGGGAGACCCAGTACTTC. This chain joins TRBV7-2 and TRBJ2-5; D gene uncertain. The CDR3 is made up of 14 amino acids. V was shortened by 2 bases and J by 5 bases, with 12 bases between the two germline ends. Germline V gene lookup returns CDR1 SGHTA and CDR2 FQGNSA.

The rearrangement joins TRBV30 to TRBJ2-7, with 9 bases identical to TRBD2. J lost 11 bases, V lost 0 bases, and 5 bases had no gene match. CDR3 length: 12 amino acids. In germline, CDR1 is GTSNPN, CDR2 SVGIG (reference sequence). This CDR3 is CAWSVREGREYF. The CDR3 DNA follows: TGTGCCTGGAGTGTGCGGGAGGGCCGGGAGTACTTC.

The chain recombines TRBV5-1 with TRBJ2-1, with D possibly TRBD2 on 5 matching bases. This CDR3 has 12 residues. The V end lost 3 bases, the J end lost 5 bases, and 6 bases lay between the germline ends. Germline loops: CDR1 SGHRS, CDR2 YFSETQ. CDR3 sequence reads: CASSYGDNEQFF. The DNA for the CDR3 is TGCGCCAGCAGCTACGGGGACAATGAGCAGTTCTTC.

The chain is built from TRBV28 and TRBJ2-7; TRBD2 is a possible D gene (5 bases). This CDR3 has 12 amino acids. Germline V CDR1 and CDR2: MDHEN, SYDVKM. Trimming shortened V by 5 bases and J by 7 bases, and 12 bases separated the two germline ends. The CDR3 DNA reads TGTGCCAGCAGTGGGAGCCAGAGGGAGCAGTACTTC. Translating it yields CASSGSQREQYF.

The chain carries TRBV24-1 and TRBJ2-5; TRBD1 might be the D (6 bases). Trimming took 3 bases from V and 5 from J, leaving 15 bases between them. From germline, CDR1 is KGHDR and CDR2 SFDVKD. There are 15 residues in the CDR3. CDR3 in DNA: TGTGCCACCAGTGATCCCGGGACATCCGGGGAGACCCAGTACTTC. This codes for CATSDPGTSGETQYF.

The chain employs TRBV12-3 or TRBV12-4 and TRBJ1-1; D unclear. The CDR3 covers 12 residues. V shed 3 bases and J shed 3 bases, with 5 bases lying between them. Written as DNA, the CDR3 is TGTGCCAGCAGTTTGGTTTACACTGAAGCTTTCTTT. Amino acids: CASSLVYTEAFF.

The rearrangement uses TRBV20-1 and TRBJ2-5; maybe TRBD1 (5 bases). V was clipped by 0 bases and J by 4 bases, with 12 bases between them. The germline V gene has CDR1 DFQATT and CDR2 SNEGSKA (reference sequence). The CDR3 totals 14 residues. The CDR3: CSARDQGRGETQYF. CDR3 DNA: TGCAGTGCTAGAGACCAGGGTCGAGGAGAGACCCAGTACTTC.

This rearrangement joins TRBV11-2 to TRBJ1-2, with D maybe TRBD1 (6 bases). CDR3 length: 21 residues. V was shortened by 4 bases and J by 4 bases, with 34 bases between the two germline ends. Germline values: CDR1 SGHAT, CDR2 FQNNGV. The CDR3 sequence is CASSSPKRPTPDRSIRYGYTF. In nucleotides, the CDR3 is TGTGCCAGCAGCTCTCCCAAGAGGCCGACCCCTGACAGGTCCATTCGCTATGGCTACACCTTC. The full variable domain, rest sourced from reference TRBV11-2 and TRBJ1-2, is EAGVAQSPRYKIIEKRQSVAFWCNPISGHATLYWYQQILGQGPKLLIQFQNNGVVDDSQLPKDRFSAERLKGVDSTLKIQPAKLEDSAVYLCASSSPKRPTPDRSIRYGYTFGSGTRLTVV.

This rearrangement joins TRBV27 to TRBJ1-6; 7 bases agree with TRBD1. CDR1 and CDR2 from the germline V gene are MNHEY and SMNVEV (reference sequence). V lost 5 bases and J lost 10; bases outside the gene matches: 8. The CDR3 sequence is 14 residues long. The CDR3 coding sequence is TGTGCCAGCAGTGATAGACAGGGCTGGTCACCCCTCCACTTT. This sequence encodes CASSDRQGWSPLHF.

The chain is built from TRBV9 and TRBJ2-4; TRBD2 matches at 8 bases. The CDR3 is made up of 17 amino acids. With 3 bases clipped from V and 1 base from J, the junction kept 9 bases outside the gene matches. Per germline, CDR1 SGDLS and CDR2 YYNGEE. Here the CDR3 DNA reads TGTGCCAGCAGCGCCCACAGCGGGAGCTTGGCCAAAAACATTCAGTACTTC. Translated: CASSAHSGSLAKNIQYF.

The V and J genes are TRBV20-1 and TRBJ2-1; D may be TRBD2 (6 bases). Germline assignment: CDR1 DFQATT and CDR2 SNEGSKA (reference sequence). Trimming removed 4 bases at V and 4 bases at J, with 14 bases between. The CDR3 runs to 14 residues. CDR3 sequence (DNA): TGCAGTGCTACCTTTGGCGGGGTGTACAATGAGCAGTTCTTC. Translating it yields CSATFGGVYNEQFF.

V and J are TRBV27 and TRBJ1-6; a possible D gene is TRBD1 (5 bases). Per germline, CDR1 MNHEY and CDR2 SMNVEV (reference sequence). This CDR3 spans 15 amino acids. Trimming pared 5 bases from V and 10 bases from J, leaving 18 bases between. The CDR3 DNA follows: TGTGCCAGCAGTCCCCGGGACCCAATTGGGTCACCCCTCCACTTT. Protein: CASSPRDPIGSPLHF.

The V and J genes are TRBV11-2 and TRBJ1-2; D gene uncertain. Trimming removed 6 bases at V and 4 bases at J, with 15 bases between. There are 14 residues in the CDR3. In germline, CDR1 is SGHAT, CDR2 FQNNGV. CDR3 nucleotides: TGTGCCAGCAGTAGTGGCTCCTCTGGCTATGGCTACACCTTC. The encoded protein is CASSSGSSGYGYTF.

The chain combines TRBV30 with TRBJ2-1; D is unclear. The CDR3 is 13 residues long. V shed 4 bases and J shed 2 bases, with 9 bases lying between them. Germline-derived CDR1 and CDR2 are GTSNPN and SVGIG (reference sequence). For the CDR3, the DNA is TGTGCCTGGACAGCTTTTCCCTACAATGAGCAGTTCTTC. Protein sequence: CAWTAFPYNEQFF.

The gene calls are TRBV20-1 and TRBJ1-1; D unresolved. The germline V gene has CDR1 DFQATT and CDR2 SNEGSKA (reference sequence). The ends were cut back, 1 base at V and 11 bases at J, with 8 bases in the middle. The CDR3 covers 10 residues. The CDR3 protein is CSARVARAFF. The CDR3 DNA follows: TGCAGTGCTAGAGTCGCACGGGCTTTCTTT.

The J gene is TRBJ1-2, the V gene TRBV9; 7 nucleotides agree with TRBD1. CDR1 SGDLS and CDR2 YYNGEE come from the germline V gene. The trim removed 0 bases at V and 3 bases at J, leaving 5 bases unmatched. This CDR3 spans 15 amino acids. The CDR3 DNA sequence: TGTGCCAGCAGCGTAGAGGGGGCGCCTCACTATGGCTACACCTTC. This gives the protein CASSVEGAPHYGYTF.

This clonotype was seen a handful of times. The rearrangement uses TRBV12-3 or TRBV12-4 and TRBJ2-1; the match to TRBD2 covers 9 bases. CDR3 size: 15 residues. V dropped 3 bases and J dropped 4; count of bases not matched to a gene: 4. Here the CDR3 reads CASSLASGNYNEQFF. For the CDR3, the DNA is TGTGCCAGCAGTTTGGCTAGCGGGAATTACAATGAGCAGTTCTTC.

The rearrangement uses TRBV7-9 and TRBJ1-1; 7 bases align to TRBD1. Per germline, CDR1 SEHNR and CDR2 FQNEAQ (reference sequence). V trimming: 4 bases; J trimming: 6 bases; junction bases outside the gene matches: 11. This CDR3 comprises 15 residues. The CDR3 DNA reads as TGTGCCAGCAGCTCTGGACAGGCCGGGGCCCCTGAAGCTTTCTTT. This encodes CASSSGQAGAPEAFF.

The gene calls are TRBV7-8 and TRBJ2-3; TRBD1 matches at 11 bases. J lost 5 bases, V lost 5 bases, and 15 bases had no gene match. CDR3 length: 18 residues. From germline, CDR1 is SGHVS and CDR2 FQNEAQ. The CDR3 spells CASSRGQGVGLSVDTQYF. The CDR3 DNA sequence: TGTGCCAGCAGCCGGGGACAGGGGGTCGGTCTGTCGGTAGATACGCAGTATTTT.

V is TRBV20-1 and J is TRBJ2-7; a weak D match, TRBD2 (6 bases). Germline lookup yields CDR1 DFQATT and CDR2 SNEGSKA (reference sequence). Trimming cost V 3 bases and J 6 bases, with 12 bases left between them. The CDR3 sequence is 12 residues long. The CDR3 here is CSARRGVAEQYF. CDR3 nucleotides: TGCAGTGCTAGGCGGGGAGTAGCCGAGCAGTACTTC.

The chain combines TRBV20-1 with TRBJ2-7, with TRBD2 matching 7 bases. Looked up from germline, CDR1 is DFQATT and CDR2 is SNEGSKA (reference sequence). This CDR3 has 15 amino acids. Trimming cost V 0 bases and J 3 bases; bases outside gene matches: 8. CDR3: CSARDATSVYYEQYF. CDR3 bases: TGCAGTGCTAGAGACGCTACTAGCGTATACTACGAGCAGTACTTC.

DNA for the CDR3: TGTGCCTGGAGTCCGGGACAGGGCTGGAATCAGCCCCAGCATTTT. It encodes CAWSPGQGWNQPQHF. The V and J genes are TRBV30 and TRBJ1-5, with 9 bases lining up with TRBD1. The CDR3 is 15 residues long. Trimming took 2 bases from V and 4 from J; bases not matched to a gene: 6. Germline V gene lookup returns CDR1 GTSNPN and CDR2 SVGIG (reference sequence).

This sequence joins TRBV3-1 and TRBJ1-6, with D possibly TRBD1 on 5 matching bases. V was shortened by 2 bases and J by 7 bases, with 12 bases between the two germline ends. The CDR3 runs to 15 residues. Germline V gene data show CDR1 as LGHDT and CDR2 as YNNKEL (reference sequence). DNA for the CDR3: TGTGCCAGCAGCCAACTAGGGACCTTCAATTCACCCCTCCACTTT. Translating gives CASSQLGTFNSPLHF.

The chain uses TRBV6-5 and TRBJ2-3, with TRBD1 matching over 8 bases. CDR1 is MNHEY and CDR2 is SVGAGI in the germline V gene. Trimming at V came to 5 bases and at J to 3 bases, leaving 1 base not matched to a gene. The CDR3 has 13 amino acids. The chain's CDR3 is CASSDRGTDTQYF. For the CDR3, the DNA is TGTGCCAGCAGTGACAGGGGTACAGATACGCAGTATTTT.